This T cell receptor (beta chain) was identified during a study of blood T cell repertoires in COVID-19. Looking at the study overall: Italy, Spain and the United States were the sources of the convalescent and acute COVID-19 samples. PBMCs, B-cell-depleted T cells, or T cells provided the cDNA or gDNA that made up the material.

Per the germline V gene, CDR1 is LGHDT and CDR2 is YNNKEL (reference sequence). Trimming removed 4 bases from V and 1 base from J, with 5 bases in between. The CDR3 extends over 14 amino acids. Methods used by the authors: Estimation of nucleated cell counts relied on the amplification of reference gene primers. Sequencing used immunoSEQ multiplex PCR; TCRdb keeps in-frame clones, though not all of them. V, J and clone size were drawn from that table, and D and trimming were deduced from the DNA. The table has approximately 220,000 clones, roughly nine tenths seen once; the top ten hold approximately 0.7%.

V usage is TRBV3-1 (or the pseudogene TRBV3-2) and J usage is TRBJ2-6, with D maybe TRBD1 (5 bases). Sequencing was performed on peripheral blood. This TCR came from a man in his forties with acute or convalescent COVID-19. The CDR3 region has the DNA TGTGCCAGCAGCCGGACATCTGGGGCCAACGTCCTGACTTTC. This sequence encodes CASSRTSGANVLTF.